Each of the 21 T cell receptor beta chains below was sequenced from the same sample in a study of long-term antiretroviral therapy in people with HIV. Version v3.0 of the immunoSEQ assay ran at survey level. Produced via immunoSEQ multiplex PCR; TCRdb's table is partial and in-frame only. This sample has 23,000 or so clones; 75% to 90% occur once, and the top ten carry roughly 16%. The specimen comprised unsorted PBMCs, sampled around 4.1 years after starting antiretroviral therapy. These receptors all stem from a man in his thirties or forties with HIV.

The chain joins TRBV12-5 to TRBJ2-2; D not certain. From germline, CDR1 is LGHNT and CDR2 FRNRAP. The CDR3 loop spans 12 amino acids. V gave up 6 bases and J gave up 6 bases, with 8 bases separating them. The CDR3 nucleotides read TGTGCTAGTGGCCGAGATTCCGGGGAGCTGTTTTTT. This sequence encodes CASGRDSGELFF.

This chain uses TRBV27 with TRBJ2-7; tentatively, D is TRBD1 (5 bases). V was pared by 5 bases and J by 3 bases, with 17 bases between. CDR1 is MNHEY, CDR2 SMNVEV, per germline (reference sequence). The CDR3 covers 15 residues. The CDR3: CASSTRRQIDYEQYF. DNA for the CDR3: TGTGCCAGCAGTACCCGCCGACAGATTGACTACGAGCAGTACTTC.

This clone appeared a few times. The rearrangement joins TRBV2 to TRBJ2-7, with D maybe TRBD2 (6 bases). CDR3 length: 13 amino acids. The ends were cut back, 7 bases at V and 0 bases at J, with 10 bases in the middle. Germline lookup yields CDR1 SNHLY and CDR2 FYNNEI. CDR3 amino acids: CASTDGSSYEQYF. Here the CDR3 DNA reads TGTGCCAGCACCGACGGGAGCTCCTACGAGCAGTACTTC.

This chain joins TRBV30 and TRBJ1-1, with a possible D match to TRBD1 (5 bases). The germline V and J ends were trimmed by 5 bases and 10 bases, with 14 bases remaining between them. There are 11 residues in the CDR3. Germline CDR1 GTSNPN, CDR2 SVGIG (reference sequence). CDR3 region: CAWAGSGRAFF. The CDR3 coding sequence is TGTGCCTGGGCAGGGTCTGGGAGAGCTTTCTTT.

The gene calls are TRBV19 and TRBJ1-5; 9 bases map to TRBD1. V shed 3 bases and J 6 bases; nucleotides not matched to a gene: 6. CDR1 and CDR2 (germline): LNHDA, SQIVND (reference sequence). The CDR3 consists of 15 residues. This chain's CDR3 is CASSIGTGRIQPQHF. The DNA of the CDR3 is TGTGCCAGTAGTATTGGGACAGGGAGGATTCAGCCCCAGCATTTT.

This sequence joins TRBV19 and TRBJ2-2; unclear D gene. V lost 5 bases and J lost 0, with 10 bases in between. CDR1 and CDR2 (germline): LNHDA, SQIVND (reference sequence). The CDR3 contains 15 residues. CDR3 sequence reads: CASSPRAANTGELFF. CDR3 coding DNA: TGTGCCAGTAGTCCCCGGGCCGCGAACACCGGGGAGCTGTTTTTT.

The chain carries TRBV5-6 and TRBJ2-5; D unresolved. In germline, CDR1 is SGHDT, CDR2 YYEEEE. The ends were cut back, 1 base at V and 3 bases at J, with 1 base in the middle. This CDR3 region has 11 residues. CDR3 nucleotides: TGTGCCAGCAGCTTGAAAGAGACCCAGTACTTC. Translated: CASSLKETQYF.

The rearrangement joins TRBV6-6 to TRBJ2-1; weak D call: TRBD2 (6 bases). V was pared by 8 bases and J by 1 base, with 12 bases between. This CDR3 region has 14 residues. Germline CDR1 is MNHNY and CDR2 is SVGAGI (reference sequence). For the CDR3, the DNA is TGTGCCAGCTTCTCGGCGGGATCCTACAATGAGCAGTTCTTC. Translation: CASFSAGSYNEQFF.

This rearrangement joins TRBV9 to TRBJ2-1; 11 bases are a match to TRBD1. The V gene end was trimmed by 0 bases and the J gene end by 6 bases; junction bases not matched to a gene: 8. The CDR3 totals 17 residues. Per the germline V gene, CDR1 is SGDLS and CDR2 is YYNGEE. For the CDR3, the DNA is TGTGCCAGCAGCGTAGGTTACGGGACAGGGGGGGTCAATGAGCAGTTCTTC. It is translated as CASSVGYGTGGVNEQFF.

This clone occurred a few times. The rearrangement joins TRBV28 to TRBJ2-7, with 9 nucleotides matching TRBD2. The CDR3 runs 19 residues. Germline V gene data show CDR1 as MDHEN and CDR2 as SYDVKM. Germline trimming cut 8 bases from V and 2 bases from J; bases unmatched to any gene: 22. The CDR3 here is CASLPPLRLAGRRAYEQYF. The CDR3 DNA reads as TGTGCCAGCCTTCCTCCCCTGAGGCTAGCGGGAAGGCGGGCCTACGAGCAGTACTTC. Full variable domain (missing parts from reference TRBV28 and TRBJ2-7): DVKVTQSSRYLVKRTGEKVFLECVQDMDHENMFWYRQDPGLGLRLIYFSYDVKMKEKGDIPEGYSVSREKKERFSLILESASTNQTSMYLCASLPPLRLAGRRAYEQYFGPGTRLTVT.

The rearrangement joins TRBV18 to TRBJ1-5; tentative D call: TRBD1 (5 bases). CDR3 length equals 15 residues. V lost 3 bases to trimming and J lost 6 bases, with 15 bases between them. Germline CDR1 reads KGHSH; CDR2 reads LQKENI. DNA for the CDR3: TGTGCCAGCTCACCGGCCAGGGCGGGAGGTCAGCCCCAGCATTTT. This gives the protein CASSPARAGGQPQHF.

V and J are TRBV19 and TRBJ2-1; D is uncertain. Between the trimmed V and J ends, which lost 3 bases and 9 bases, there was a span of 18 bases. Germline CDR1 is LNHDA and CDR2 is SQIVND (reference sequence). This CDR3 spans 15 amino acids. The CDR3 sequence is CASSIGLGDFSEQFF. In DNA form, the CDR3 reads TGTGCCAGTAGTATCGGCCTAGGAGATTTTAGTGAGCAGTTCTTC.

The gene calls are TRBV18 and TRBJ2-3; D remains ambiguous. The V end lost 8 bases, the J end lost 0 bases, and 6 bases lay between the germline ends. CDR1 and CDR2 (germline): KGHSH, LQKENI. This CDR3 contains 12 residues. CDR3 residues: CASDTSTDTQYF. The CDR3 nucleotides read TGTGCCAGCGACACTAGCACAGATACGCAGTATTTT.

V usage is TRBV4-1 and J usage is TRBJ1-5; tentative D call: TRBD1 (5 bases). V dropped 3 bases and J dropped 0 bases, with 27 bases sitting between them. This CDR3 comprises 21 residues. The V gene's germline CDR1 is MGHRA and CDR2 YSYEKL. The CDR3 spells CASSHRRQPTAWRLSNQPQHF. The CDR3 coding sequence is TGCGCCAGCAGCCATCGAAGACAGCCAACGGCGTGGCGGCTTAGCAATCAGCCCCAGCATTTT.

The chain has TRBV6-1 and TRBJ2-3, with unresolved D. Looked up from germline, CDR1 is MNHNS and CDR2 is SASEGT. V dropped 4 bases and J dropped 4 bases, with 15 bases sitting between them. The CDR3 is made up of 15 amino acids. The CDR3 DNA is TGTGCCAGCAGTGTCACGGGCCCTGGGGCAGATACGCAGTATTTT. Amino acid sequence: CASSVTGPGADTQYF.

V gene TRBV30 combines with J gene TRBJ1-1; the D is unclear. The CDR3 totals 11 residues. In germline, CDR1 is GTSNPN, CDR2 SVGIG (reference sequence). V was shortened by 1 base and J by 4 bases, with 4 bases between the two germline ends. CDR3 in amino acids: CAWSAVTEAFF. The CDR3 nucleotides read TGTGCCTGGAGTGCGGTCACTGAAGCTTTCTTT.

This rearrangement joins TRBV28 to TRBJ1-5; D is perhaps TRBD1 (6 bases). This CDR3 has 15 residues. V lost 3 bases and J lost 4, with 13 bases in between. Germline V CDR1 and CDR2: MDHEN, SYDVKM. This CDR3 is CASSFGRGSNQPQHF. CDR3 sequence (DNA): TGTGCCAGCAGTTTCGGCAGGGGATCGAATCAGCCCCAGCATTTT.

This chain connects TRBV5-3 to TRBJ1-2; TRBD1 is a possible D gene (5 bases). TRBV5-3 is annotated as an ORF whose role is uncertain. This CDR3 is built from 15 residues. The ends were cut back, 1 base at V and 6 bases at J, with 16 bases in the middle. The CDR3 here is CARSLLSGRRHGYTF. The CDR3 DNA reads TGTGCCAGAAGCTTGTTGTCAGGGCGGCGACATGGCTACACCTTC.

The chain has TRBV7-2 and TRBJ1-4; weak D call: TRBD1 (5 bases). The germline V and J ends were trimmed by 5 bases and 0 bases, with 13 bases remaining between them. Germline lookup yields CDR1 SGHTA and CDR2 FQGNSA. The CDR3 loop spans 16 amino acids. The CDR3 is CASSHNRPTTNEKLFF. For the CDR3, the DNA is TGTGCCAGCAGCCATAACAGGCCAACAACTAATGAAAAACTGTTTTTT. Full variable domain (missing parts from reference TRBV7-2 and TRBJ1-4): GAGVSQSPSNKVTEKGKDVELRCDPISGHTALYWYRQSLGQGLEFLIYFQGNSAPDKSGLPSDRFSAERTGGSVSTLTIQRTQQEDSAVYLCASSHNRPTTNEKLFFGSGTQLSVL.

In nucleotides, the CDR3 is TGTGCCAGCAGCTTAGTCCGGACCGAGCAGTACTTC. Its protein is CASSLVRTEQYF. The chain carries TRBV7-2 and TRBJ2-7; D uncertain. This CDR3 contains 12 residues. Germline V gene data show CDR1 as SGHTA and CDR2 as FQGNSA. The V gene lost 1 base and the J gene lost 6 bases, with 7 bases spanning the gap.

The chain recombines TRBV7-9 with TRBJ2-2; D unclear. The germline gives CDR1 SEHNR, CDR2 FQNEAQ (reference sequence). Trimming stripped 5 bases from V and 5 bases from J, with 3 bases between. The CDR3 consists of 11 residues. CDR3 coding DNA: TGTGCCAGCAGCAAGACCGGGGAGCTGTTTTTT. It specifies CASSKTGELFF.